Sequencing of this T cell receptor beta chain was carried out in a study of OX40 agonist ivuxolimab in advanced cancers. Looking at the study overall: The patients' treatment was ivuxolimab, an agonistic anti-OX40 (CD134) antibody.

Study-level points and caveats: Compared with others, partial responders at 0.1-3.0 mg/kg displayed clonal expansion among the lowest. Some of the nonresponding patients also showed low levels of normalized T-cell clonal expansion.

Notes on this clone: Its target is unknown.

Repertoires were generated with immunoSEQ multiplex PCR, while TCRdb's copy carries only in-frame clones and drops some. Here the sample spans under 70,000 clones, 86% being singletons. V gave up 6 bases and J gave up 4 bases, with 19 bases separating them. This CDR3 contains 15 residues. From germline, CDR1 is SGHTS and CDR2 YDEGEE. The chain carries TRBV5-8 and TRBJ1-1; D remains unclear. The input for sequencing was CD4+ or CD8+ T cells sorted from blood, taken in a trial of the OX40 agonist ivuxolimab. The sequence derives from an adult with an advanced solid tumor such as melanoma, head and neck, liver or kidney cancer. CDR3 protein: CASTGSVGWATEAFF. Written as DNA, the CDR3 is TGTGCCAGCACCGGGTCAGTGGGCTGGGCCACTGAAGCTTTCTTT. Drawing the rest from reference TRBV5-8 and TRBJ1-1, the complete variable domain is EAGVTQSPTHLIKTRGQQATLRCSPISGHTSVYWYQQALGLGLQFLLWYDEGEERNRGNFPPRFSGRQFPNYSSELNVNALELEDSALYLCASTGSVGWATEAFFGQGTRLTVV.